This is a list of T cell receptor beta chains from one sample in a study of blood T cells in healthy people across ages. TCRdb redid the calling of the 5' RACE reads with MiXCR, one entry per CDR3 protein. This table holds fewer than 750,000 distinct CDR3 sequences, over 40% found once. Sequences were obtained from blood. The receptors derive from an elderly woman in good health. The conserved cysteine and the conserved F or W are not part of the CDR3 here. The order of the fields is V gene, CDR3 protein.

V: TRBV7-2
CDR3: ASSFRGLNYGYT

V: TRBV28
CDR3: ASSLVPIAKNIQY

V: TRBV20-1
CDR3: SASSSYEQY

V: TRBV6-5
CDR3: ASNDWGDEKLF

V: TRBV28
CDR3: ASRPVNSPLH

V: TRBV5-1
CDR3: ASSITPGTTEAF

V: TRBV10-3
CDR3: AIGDPGNTEAF

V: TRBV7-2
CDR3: AGSLSTGGEKFNGYT

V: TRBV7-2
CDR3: ASTSWGDQPQH

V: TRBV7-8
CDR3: ATHRGSGTGELF

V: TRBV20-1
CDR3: SQPGQFTDTQY

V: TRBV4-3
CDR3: ASSQNRVITGELF

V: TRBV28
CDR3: ASSFLQGTYTGELF

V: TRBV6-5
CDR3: AGRLAGGFDTQY

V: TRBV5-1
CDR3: ASSLDWTGHEQF

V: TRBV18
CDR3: ASSKGQHNEQY

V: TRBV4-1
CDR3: ASSQEWDSVSYEQY

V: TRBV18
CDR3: ASLPQGARDQPQH

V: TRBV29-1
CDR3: SVEYRSYGYT

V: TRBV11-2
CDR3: ASSDDRGRSYT